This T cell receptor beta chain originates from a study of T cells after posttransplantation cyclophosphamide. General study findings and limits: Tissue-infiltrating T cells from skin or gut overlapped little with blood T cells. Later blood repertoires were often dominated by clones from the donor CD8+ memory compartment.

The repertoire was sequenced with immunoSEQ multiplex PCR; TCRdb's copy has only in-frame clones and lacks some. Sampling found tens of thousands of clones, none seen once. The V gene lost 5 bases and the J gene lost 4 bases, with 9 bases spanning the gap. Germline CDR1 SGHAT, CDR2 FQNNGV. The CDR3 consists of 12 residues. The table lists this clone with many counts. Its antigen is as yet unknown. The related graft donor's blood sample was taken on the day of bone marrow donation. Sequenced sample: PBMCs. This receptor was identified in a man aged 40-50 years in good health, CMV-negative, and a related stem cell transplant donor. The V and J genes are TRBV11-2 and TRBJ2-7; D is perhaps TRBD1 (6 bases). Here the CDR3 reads CASSLDSYEQYF. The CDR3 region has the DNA TGTGCCAGCAGCCTGGACAGTTACGAGCAGTACTTC.